Sequencing of this TCR beta chain was carried out in a study of persistence of HIV-infected CD4 T cells (dated by TCRdb to 2019 to 2021). Regarding the research as a whole: The median time participants had been on suppressive ART was less than 10 years. Peripheral blood samples of up to about 200 mL were taken at multiple time points, with the exception of two participants who underwent leukapheresis at a single time point. The clonality of all cells in each sorted population was assessed by TCRbeta sequencing, whereas the clonality of infected cells was assessed by proviral sequencing. In the cross-participant TCR cluster analysis, about eight participants were included for CMV and roughly 7 participants were included for Gag. The study isolated CMV- and HIV-1 Gag-responding CD4+ T cells from ART-treated individuals to examine antigen-driven clonal expansion of HIV-1-infected cells.

Comments on this clone: Its antigen is not yet known. An end of the junction does not agree with germline; a read error may underlie this.

TCRbeta repertoires were sequenced from genomic DNA with the immunoSEQ hsTCRB assay version 4 in survey mode. For TCRbeta sequencing, genomic DNA was diluted to approximately 9.9 ng/uL, and up to 1 ug was used per sample. The paper's data handling went like this. Analysis of the TCRbeta data was done in ImmunoSeq Analyzer 3.0, and diversity was computed on productive nucleotide rearrangements. Lower-bound TCR diversity was estimated with the improved Chao index, and clonality with the Gini coefficient using the Immunarch R package. When different nucleotide rearrangements encoded the same CDR3beta amino acid sequence, each rearrangement was treated as a distinct clonotype. Differential abundance analysis found TCRbeta sequences that were significantly enriched in antigen-responding cells compared with anti-CD3/anti-CD28-activated cells. TCRs were clustered by predicted peptide-MHC specificity with GLIPH2, both within individual participants and across merged participant data sets. Sourced from immuneACCESS, this table was stored by TCRdb with only in-frame sequences that have V and J called. A share of the clones is absent; for the studies checked, an unresolved V gene accounts for under half, and the remainder has no known explanation. V and J calls and clone size are given by that table; D and trimming were obtained from the DNA. The sample yields 7,500 to 9,500 clones; around 82% were counted once. The ten largest clonotypes hold approximately 2% of the sample.

According to the study, the label for this sample's treatment or condition signals: suppressive antiretroviral therapy. A pool of overlapping HIV-1 Gag 15-mer peptides was used at 1 ug per peptide per mL for cell stimulation. Sorting of responding CD4+ T cells was based on upregulation of both CD40 ligand and CD69. HIV-1-infected adults in whom suppressive ART had been started during chronic infection were enrolled as participants. Plasma HIV-1 RNA had been undetectable (below 50 copies/mL) in participants for at least 4 years. To be included, participants needed a CD4+ T cell count above 400 cells/uL and a positive CMV serology. Before stimulation, PBMCs were isolated using density centrifugation and then depleted of CD8+ T cells. For 15 to 20 hours, the CD8-depleted PBMCs were stimulated with anti-CD28/CD49d costimulation, a CD40-blocking antibody, and enfuvirtide to prevent new infections. Cell sorting was done on a Beckman Coulter MoFlo Legacy or XDP sorter, and dead cells were excluded with propidium iodide. Genomic DNA was extracted with the QIAamp DNA Mini Kit for samples above one million cells, otherwise with the Quick-DNA Microprep Kit.

Results the study describes overall, beyond this receptor: Significantly lower TCRbeta richness was observed in CMV- and Gag-responding cells than in anti-CD3/anti-CD28-responding cells, and higher oligoclonality was observed in CMV-responding cells than in CD3/CD28-stimulated and Gag-responding cells. Few individuals were included in the study, and only a limited range of antigens was tested. Within the same sorted populations, how oligoclonal the TCRs were correlated with how oligoclonal the proviruses were. Enrichment of degenerate expanded CDR3beta sequences was found in antigen-responding cells, suggesting convergent selection of CD4+ responses to CMV and Gag. Bulk TCR analyses could not be limited to the rare CMV-responding cells that actually contained HIV-1 proviruses.

From the germline V gene (reference sequence), CDR1 is LNHDA and CDR2 is SQIVND. The CDR3 has 16 amino acids, counting the end cysteine and phenylalanine. CDR3 DNA is the only sequence kept; it has 48 bases, read in frame from the first base. The sequence was collected from an adult woman with HIV who was CMV-seropositive. The rearranged chain carries TRBV19 and TRBJ2-4; 7 of the junction bases match TRBD2. Sequenced material: CD4+ T cells sorted from PBMCs after approximately 18-hour stimulation, taken from a patient who received antiretroviral therapy. Read against the paper, the sample's cell subset or site label means: CD40L+CD69+ CD4 T cells responding to HIV-1 Gag peptides. The CDR3 amino acid sequence is: CASSLDSGLAQNIQYF. The nucleotides read TGTGCCAGTAGTTTAGATAGCGGGCTGGCCCAAAACATTCAGTACTTC.